Listed below are T cell receptor beta chains from one sample, sequenced in a study of regulatory T cells in long-lasting Graves disease. TCRdb reprocessed the multiplex PCR reads via MiXCR and lists one record per CDR3 protein. Of around 330,000 distinct CDR3 sequences listed, over 15% are singletons. Specimen: peripheral blood mononuclear cells (PBMCs), collected at new diagnosis, from a patient treated with antithyroid drugs. All receptors come from a female donor with Graves disease. Each CDR3 is given without its conserved first and last residue. Fields, in order: V gene, clone size, J gene, CDR3 protein. Clone size is not always given. Where it is, it says once, few, many or a class for expanded clones.

v_call: TRBV29-1; clone_size: many; j_call: TRBJ2-4; cdr3_aa: SVEGLAGDRDIQY
v_call: TRBV13; clone_size: few; j_call: TRBJ2-7; cdr3_aa: ASSLESWAGGFYSYEQY
v_call: TRBV6-1; clone_size: many; j_call: TRBJ1-2; cdr3_aa: ASSEAVTNYGYT
v_call: TRBV25-1; clone_size: .; j_call: TRBJ2-1; cdr3_aa: ASSDHRDGGKF
v_call: TRBV30; clone_size: .; j_call: TRBJ2-1; cdr3_aa: AWTSGRPYEQF
v_call: TRBV11-2; clone_size: many; j_call: TRBJ2-1; cdr3_aa: ASSPDGRYNEQF
v_call: TRBV5-8; clone_size: .; j_call: TRBJ1-5; cdr3_aa: ASSLEQGSNQPQH
v_call: TRBV19; clone_size: .; j_call: TRBJ1-6; cdr3_aa: ASSIDRNLGGGSPLH
v_call: TRBV19; clone_size: .; j_call: TRBJ1-5; cdr3_aa: ASTRAGVASNQPQH
v_call: TRBV3-1; clone_size: many; j_call: TRBJ2-1; cdr3_aa: ASSQVRNEQF
v_call: TRBV2; clone_size: many; j_call: TRBJ2-3; cdr3_aa: ASRGGLASTDTQY
v_call: TRBV28; clone_size: .; j_call: TRBJ1-4; cdr3_aa: ASSSRWEGEKLF
v_call: TRBV7-3; clone_size: many; j_call: TRBJ2-3; cdr3_aa: ASSQRLAGYFTDTQY
v_call: TRBV11-2; clone_size: many; j_call: TRBJ2-7; cdr3_aa: ASRSGWEPYYEQY
v_call: TRBV9; clone_size: .; j_call: TRBJ2-7; cdr3_aa: ASSGAGAYEQY
v_call: TRBV27; clone_size: many; j_call: TRBJ2-7; cdr3_aa: ASSFTGAVGSYEQY
v_call: TRBV27; clone_size: many; j_call: TRBJ2-7; cdr3_aa: ATGLEGAYEQY
v_call: TRBV12-3/TRBV12-4; clone_size: many; j_call: TRBJ2-7; cdr3_aa: ASSTRDRGDEQY
v_call: TRBV11-2; clone_size: .; j_call: TRBJ1-1; cdr3_aa: ASSLLGQGLNTEAF
v_call: TRBV2; clone_size: many; j_call: TRBJ2-2; cdr3_aa: AVRRGIRTSSGGELF
v_call: TRBV12-5; clone_size: many; j_call: TRBJ1-1; cdr3_aa: ASGSGGSEAF
v_call: TRBV9; clone_size: many; j_call: TRBJ1-2; cdr3_aa: ASSVGHRETAYGYT
v_call: TRBV19; clone_size: .; j_call: TRBJ2-3; cdr3_aa: ANPSGADHTDTQY
v_call: TRBV6-1; clone_size: few; j_call: TRBJ2-7; cdr3_aa: ASSGLAGSGDEQY
v_call: TRBV5-1; clone_size: .; j_call: TRBJ1-6; cdr3_aa: ASSLVAGDSPLH
v_call: TRBV5-1; clone_size: many; j_call: .; cdr3_aa: ASRSGTSSNEQF
v_call: TRBV5-1; clone_size: few; j_call: TRBJ1-1; cdr3_aa: ASSFLEPKGGAF
v_call: TRBV2; clone_size: many; j_call: TRBJ2-7; cdr3_aa: ASGTSGSYEQY
v_call: TRBV6-2/TRBV6-3; clone_size: .; j_call: TRBJ2-1; cdr3_aa: ASSSLATEQF
v_call: TRBV12-3/TRBV12-4; clone_size: many; j_call: TRBJ1-1; cdr3_aa: ASKGTDWRIAF
v_call: TRBV12-3/TRBV12-4; clone_size: many; j_call: TRBJ2-5; cdr3_aa: ASSEDRSETQY
v_call: TRBV28; clone_size: many; j_call: TRBJ2-1; cdr3_aa: ASSFSLRGLKVTSYNEQF
v_call: TRBV9; clone_size: many; j_call: TRBJ2-3; cdr3_aa: ASSVGAKGLAGVRDTQY
v_call: TRBV5-1; clone_size: many; j_call: TRBJ2-1; cdr3_aa: ASSFGLAGEGEQF
v_call: TRBV6-8; clone_size: many; j_call: TRBJ2-7; cdr3_aa: ASSYDASGNLYEQY
v_call: TRBV7-2; clone_size: .; j_call: TRBJ2-2; cdr3_aa: ASSEIRGAGELF
v_call: TRBV30; clone_size: many; j_call: TRBJ1-2; cdr3_aa: AWSPGGGAFYGYT
v_call: TRBV7-3; clone_size: many; j_call: TRBJ2-7; cdr3_aa: ASSRGETYEQY
v_call: TRBV30; clone_size: .; j_call: TRBJ1-1; cdr3_aa: AWSLSSLQGRPEAF
v_call: TRBV28; clone_size: few; j_call: TRBJ2-7; cdr3_aa: ASRSGGLYEQY
v_call: TRBV7-9; clone_size: few; j_call: TRBJ1-1; cdr3_aa: ASSLTFRRQMNTEAF
v_call: TRBV28; clone_size: many; j_call: TRBJ1-1; cdr3_aa: ASSSDRGSTEAF
v_call: TRBV19; clone_size: many; j_call: TRBJ2-1; cdr3_aa: ASSMDRGREQF
v_call: TRBV30; clone_size: many; j_call: TRBJ2-7; cdr3_aa: AWSTGTYEQY
v_call: TRBV5-4; clone_size: many; j_call: TRBJ2-7; cdr3_aa: ASSNSGRGLSYEQY
v_call: TRBV20-1; clone_size: few; j_call: TRBJ2-1; cdr3_aa: SARGRASGSNEQF
v_call: TRBV11-3; clone_size: many; j_call: TRBJ1-3; cdr3_aa: ASSLEPQVSGNTIY
v_call: TRBV11-2; clone_size: few; j_call: TRBJ1-5; cdr3_aa: ASSLGAGTMGVDQPQH
v_call: TRBV29-1; clone_size: few; j_call: TRBJ2-3; cdr3_aa: SGGGRTDTQY
v_call: TRBV29-1; clone_size: many; j_call: TRBJ1-2; cdr3_aa: SVEYRGFGYT
v_call: TRBV28; clone_size: many; j_call: TRBJ2-7; cdr3_aa: ASSPVGQTRQY
v_call: TRBV19; clone_size: .; j_call: TRBJ2-1; cdr3_aa: ASSDRGQDEQF